This TCR beta chain was documented in a study of blood T cell repertoires in COVID-19. Study background: Collection of acute and convalescent COVID-19 samples took place in the United States, Italy and Spain. PBMCs, B-cell-depleted T cells, or T cells provided the cDNA or gDNA that made up the material.

The method was immunoSEQ multiplex PCR; TCRdb's version includes in-frame clones alone and lacks a portion of them. This table holds about 120,000 clones, more than 75% found once. This CDR3 comprises 17 residues. Germline V lookup: CDR1 MGHRA, CDR2 YSYEKL. Trimming took 0 bases from V and 5 from J; bases not matched to a gene: 11. This receptor was taken from a man aged 60 to 75 with acute or convalescent COVID-19. The rearrangement links TRBV4-1 to TRBJ2-7; 9 nucleotides align to TRBD2. The specimen was peripheral blood. The CDR3 bases are TGCGCCAGCAGCCAAGAGGCCCCCGCGGGAGGGTCCAACGAGCAGTACTTC. This translates into CASSQEAPAGGSNEQYF.